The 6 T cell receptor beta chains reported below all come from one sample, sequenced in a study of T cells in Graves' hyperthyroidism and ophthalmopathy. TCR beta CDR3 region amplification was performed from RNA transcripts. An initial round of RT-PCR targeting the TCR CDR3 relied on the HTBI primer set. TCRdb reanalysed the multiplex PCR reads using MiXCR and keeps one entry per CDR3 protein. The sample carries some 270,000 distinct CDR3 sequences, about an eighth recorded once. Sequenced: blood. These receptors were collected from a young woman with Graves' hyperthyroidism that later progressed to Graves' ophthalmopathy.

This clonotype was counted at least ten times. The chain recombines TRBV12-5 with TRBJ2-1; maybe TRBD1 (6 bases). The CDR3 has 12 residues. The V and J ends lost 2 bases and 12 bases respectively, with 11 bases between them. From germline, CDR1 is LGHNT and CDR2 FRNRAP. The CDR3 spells CASGLPQGRQFF. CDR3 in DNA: TGTGCTAGTGGTTTGCCTCAGGGGAGGCAGTTCTTC.

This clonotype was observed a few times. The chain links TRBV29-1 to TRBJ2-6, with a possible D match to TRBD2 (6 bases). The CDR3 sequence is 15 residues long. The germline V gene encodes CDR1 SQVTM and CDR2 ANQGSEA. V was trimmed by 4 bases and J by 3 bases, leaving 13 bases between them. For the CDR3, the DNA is TGCAGCGTTGTGGGGGGTAGCTATGGGGCCAACGTCCTGACTTTC. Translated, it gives CSVVGGSYGANVLTF.

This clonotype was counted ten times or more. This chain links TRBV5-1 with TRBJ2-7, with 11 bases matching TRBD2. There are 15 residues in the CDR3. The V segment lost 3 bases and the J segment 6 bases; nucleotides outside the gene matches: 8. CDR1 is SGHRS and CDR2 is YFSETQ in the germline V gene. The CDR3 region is CASSSGTSGSSEQYF. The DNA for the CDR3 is TGCGCCAGCAGCTCGGGTACTAGCGGGAGTAGCGAGCAGTACTTC.

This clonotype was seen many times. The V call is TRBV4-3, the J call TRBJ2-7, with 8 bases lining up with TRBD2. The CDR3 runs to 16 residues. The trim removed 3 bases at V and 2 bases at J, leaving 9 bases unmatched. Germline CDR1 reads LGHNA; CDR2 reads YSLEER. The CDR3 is CASSQDYSGIAYEQYF. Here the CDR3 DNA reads TGCGCCAGCAGCCAGGATTATAGCGGGATCGCCTACGAGCAGTACTTC.

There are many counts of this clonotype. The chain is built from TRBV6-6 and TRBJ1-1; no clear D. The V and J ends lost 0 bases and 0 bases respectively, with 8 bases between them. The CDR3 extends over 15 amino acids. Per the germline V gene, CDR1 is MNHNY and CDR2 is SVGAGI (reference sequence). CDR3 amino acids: CASSYSFSLNTEAFF. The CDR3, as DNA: TGTGCCAGCAGTTACTCCTTCTCGCTGAACACTGAAGCTTTCTTT.

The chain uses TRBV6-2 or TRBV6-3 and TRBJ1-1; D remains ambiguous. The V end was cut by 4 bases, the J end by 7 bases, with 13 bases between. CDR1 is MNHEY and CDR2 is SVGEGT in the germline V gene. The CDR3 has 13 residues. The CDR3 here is CASSSDPANEAFF. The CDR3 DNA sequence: TGTGCCAGCAGTTCGGACCCCGCCAATGAAGCTTTCTTT.